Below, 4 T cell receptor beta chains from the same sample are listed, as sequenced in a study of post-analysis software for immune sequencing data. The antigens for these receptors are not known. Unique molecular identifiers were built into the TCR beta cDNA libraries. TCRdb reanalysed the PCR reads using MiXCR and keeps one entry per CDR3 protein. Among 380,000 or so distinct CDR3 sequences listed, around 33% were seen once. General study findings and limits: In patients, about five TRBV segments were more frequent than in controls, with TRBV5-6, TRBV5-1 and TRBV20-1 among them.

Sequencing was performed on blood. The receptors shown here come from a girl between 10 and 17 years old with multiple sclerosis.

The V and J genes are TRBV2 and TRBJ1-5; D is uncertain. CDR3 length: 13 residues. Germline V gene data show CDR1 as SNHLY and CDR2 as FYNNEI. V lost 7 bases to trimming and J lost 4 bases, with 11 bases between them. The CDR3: CASNLQSNQPQHF. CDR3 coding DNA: TGTGCCAGCAATTTACAGTCTAATCAGCCCCAGCATTTT.

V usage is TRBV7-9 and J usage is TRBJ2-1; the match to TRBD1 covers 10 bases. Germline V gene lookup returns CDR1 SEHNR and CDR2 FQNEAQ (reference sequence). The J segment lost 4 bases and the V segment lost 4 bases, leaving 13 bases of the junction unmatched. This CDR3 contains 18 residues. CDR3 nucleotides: TGTGCCAGCAGCTCGGACCGAAGACAGGGGGCCCCATACAATGAGCAGTTCTTC. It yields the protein CASSSDRRQGAPYNEQFF.

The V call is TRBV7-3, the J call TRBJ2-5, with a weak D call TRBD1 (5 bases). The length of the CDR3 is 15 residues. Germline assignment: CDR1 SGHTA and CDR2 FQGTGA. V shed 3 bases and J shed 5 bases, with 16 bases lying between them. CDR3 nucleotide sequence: TGTGCCAGCAGCTTGGTAGGGGTGGTGGGGGAGACCCAGTACTTC. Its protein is CASSLVGVVGETQYF.

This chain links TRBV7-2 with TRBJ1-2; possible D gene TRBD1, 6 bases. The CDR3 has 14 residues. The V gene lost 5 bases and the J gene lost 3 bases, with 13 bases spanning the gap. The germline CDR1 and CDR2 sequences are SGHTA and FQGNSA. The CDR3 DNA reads TGTGCCAGCAGCCGGGACAACGGGGACTATGGCTACACCTTC. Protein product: CASSRDNGDYGYTF.